One and the same sample provided the 8 T cell receptor beta chains below, sequenced in a study of T cells in Graves' hyperthyroidism and ophthalmopathy (dated by TCRdb to the late 2010s). To prepare the library, multiplex PCR was applied. Instrument on record: Illumina HiSeq 2000. TCR beta CDR3 regions were amplified from RNA transcripts. A first-round RT-PCR of the TCR CDR3 used the HTBI primer set with the Qiagen OneStep RT-PCR kit. TCRdb's own reprocessing of the public reads used fastp at Q25 and MiXCR and kept productive beta chains. Each record represents a unique CDR3 protein, reported with the most common genes and DNA among its rows. This sample gives roughly 640,000 distinct CDR3 sequences in total; about 16% of them show up just once. The ten largest clones capture approximately 3.5% of the sample. The material sequenced was blood. The receptors were sampled from a woman in her forties with Graves' ophthalmopathy.

This clonotype was recorded at least ten times. The CDR3 DNA reads as TGCGCCAGCAGCTTGGTGGGGCTCCGATTAGCGGGAGTCCTGGATGAGCAGTTCTTC. This translates into CASSLVGLRLAGVLDEQFF. The chain couples TRBV5-1 to TRBJ2-1, with 9 bases aligning to TRBD2. This CDR3 is built from 19 residues. J gave up 8 bases and V 0 bases, and 18 bases lay outside the gene matches. Germline lookup yields CDR1 SGHRS and CDR2 YFSETQ.

At least ten counts were recorded for this clonotype. V usage is TRBV27 and J usage is TRBJ2-7; weak D call: TRBD1 (5 bases). Germline V gives CDR1 MNHEY, CDR2 SMNVEV (reference sequence). This CDR3 region has 15 residues. V was shortened by 0 bases and J by 2 bases, with 11 bases between the two germline ends. The CDR3, as DNA: TGTGCCAGCAGTTTATCTTGGCAGGGTGCCTACGAGCAGTACTTC. This sequence encodes CASSLSWQGAYEQYF.

The rearrangement links TRBV20-1 to TRBJ2-1, with D perhaps TRBD1 or TRBD2 (6 bases each). Germline V lookup: CDR1 DFQATT, CDR2 SNEGSKA (reference sequence). Trimming stripped 6 bases from V and 6 bases from J, with 18 bases between. The CDR3 consists of 14 residues. The CDR3 DNA reads TGCAGTGCAAGGCGGGACATAACCATCAATGAGCAGTTCTTC. This sequence encodes CSARRDITINEQFF.

This clonotype was picked up many times. The chain employs TRBV11-2 and TRBJ2-3, with D tentatively TRBD2 (7 bases). Trimming shortened V by 2 bases and J by 2 bases, and 14 bases separated the two germline ends. Germline V gene lookup returns CDR1 SGHAT and CDR2 FQNNGV. CDR3 length: 16 amino acids. CDR3 bases: TGTGCCAGCAGCTTAATGAGGGGGAGGGCCACAGATACGCAGTATTTT. Encoded protein: CASSLMRGRATDTQYF.

The chain joins TRBV6-1 to TRBJ2-5; D is unresolved. Germline V CDR1 and CDR2: MNHNS, SASEGT. The CDR3 has 14 residues. V lost 5 bases and J lost 5, with 15 bases in between. CDR3 region: CASSQDLLGETQYF. Written as DNA, the CDR3 is TGTGCCAGCAGTCAGGACCTCCTTGGGGAGACCCAGTACTTC.

This clonotype was seen at least ten times. V gene TRBV11-2 combines with J gene TRBJ1-5; D not certain. The CDR3 contains 13 residues. Germline CDR1 SGHAT, CDR2 FQNNGV. Trimming took off 6 bases at V and 9 bases at J, with 15 bases between the two ends. The CDR3 sequence: CASSLGLSGPQHF. The CDR3 bases are TGTGCCAGCAGTCTAGGGCTTTCGGGGCCCCAGCATTTT.

The sample holds many counts of this clonotype. The rearrangement joins TRBV7-8 to TRBJ1-1; D unresolved. Germline V gene data show CDR1 as SGHVS and CDR2 as FQNEAQ. The CDR3 has 14 residues. Trimming left V 3 bases short and J 0 bases short, with 8 bases between. The CDR3 here is CASSLANMNTEAFF. The CDR3 bases are TGTGCCAGCAGCTTGGCGAACATGAACACTGAAGCTTTCTTT. Complete variable domain (other parts from reference TRBV7-8 and TRBJ1-1): GAGVSQSPRYKVAKRGQDVALRCDPISGHVSLFWYQQALGQGPEFLTYFQNEAQLDKSGLPSDRFFAERPEGSVSTLKIQRTQQEDSAVYLCASSLANMNTEAFFGQGTRLTVV.

Only one count was recorded for this clonotype. The chain employs TRBV20-1 and TRBJ2-7; 8 bases align to TRBD2. This CDR3 contains 14 residues. With 5 bases clipped from V and 0 bases from J, the junction kept 6 bases outside the gene matches. The V gene's germline CDR1 is DFQATT and CDR2 SNEGSKA (reference sequence). The chain's CDR3 is CSARRLANSYEQYF. DNA of the CDR3: TGCAGTGCTCGCAGACTAGCGAACTCCTACGAGCAGTACTTC.